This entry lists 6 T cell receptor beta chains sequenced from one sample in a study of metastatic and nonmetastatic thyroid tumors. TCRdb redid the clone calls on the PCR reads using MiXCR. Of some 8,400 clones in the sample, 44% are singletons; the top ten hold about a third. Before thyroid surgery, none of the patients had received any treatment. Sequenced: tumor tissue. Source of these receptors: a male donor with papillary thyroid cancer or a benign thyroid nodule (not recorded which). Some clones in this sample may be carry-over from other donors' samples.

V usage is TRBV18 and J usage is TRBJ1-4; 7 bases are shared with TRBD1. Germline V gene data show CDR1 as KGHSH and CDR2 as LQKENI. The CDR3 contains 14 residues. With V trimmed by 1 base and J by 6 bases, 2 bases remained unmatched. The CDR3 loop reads CASSPRQGDEKLFF. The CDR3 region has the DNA TGTGCCAGCTCACCACGGCAGGGGGATGAAAAACTGTTTTTT.

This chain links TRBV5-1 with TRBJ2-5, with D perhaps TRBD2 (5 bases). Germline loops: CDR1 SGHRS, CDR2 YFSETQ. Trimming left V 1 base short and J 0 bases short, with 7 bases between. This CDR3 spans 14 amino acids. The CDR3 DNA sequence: TGCGCCAGCAGCTTGTCGGGAAACCAAGAGACCCAGTACTTC. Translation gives CASSLSGNQETQYF. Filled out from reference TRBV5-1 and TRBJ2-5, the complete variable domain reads KAGVTQTPRYLIKTRGQQVTLSCSPISGHRSVSWYQQTPGQGLQFLFEYFSETQRNKGNFPGRFSGRQFSNSRSEMNVSTLELGDSALYLCASSLSGNQETQYFGPGTRLLVL.

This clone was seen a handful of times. CDR3 sequence: CSLLAGGHNEQFF. CDR3 nucleotides: TGCAGTCTCCTAGCGGGAGGCCACAATGAGCAGTTCTTC. The gene calls are TRBV29-1 and TRBJ2-1; TRBD2 aligns across 11 bases. There are 13 residues in the CDR3. Germline V lookup: CDR1 SQVTM, CDR2 ANQGSEA.

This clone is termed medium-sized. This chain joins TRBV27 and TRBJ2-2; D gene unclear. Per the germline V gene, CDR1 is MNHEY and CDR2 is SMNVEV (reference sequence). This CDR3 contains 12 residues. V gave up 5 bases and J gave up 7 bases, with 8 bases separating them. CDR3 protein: CASSTSGGELFF. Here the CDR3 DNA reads TGTGCCAGCAGTACTTCCGGCGGGGAGCTGTTTTTT.

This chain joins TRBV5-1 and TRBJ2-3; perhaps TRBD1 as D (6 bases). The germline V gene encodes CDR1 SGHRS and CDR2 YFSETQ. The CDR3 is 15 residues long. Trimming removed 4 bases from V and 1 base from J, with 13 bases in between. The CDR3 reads CASSPRGIGTDTQYF. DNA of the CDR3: TGCGCCAGCAGCCCAAGGGGGATTGGCACAGATACGCAGTATTTT.

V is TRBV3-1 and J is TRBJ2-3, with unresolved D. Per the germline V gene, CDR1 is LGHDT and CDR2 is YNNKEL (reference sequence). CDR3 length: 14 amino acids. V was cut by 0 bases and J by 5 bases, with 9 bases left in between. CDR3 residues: CASSQDVIRDTQYF. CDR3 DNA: TGTGCCAGCAGCCAAGACGTCATAAGAGATACGCAGTATTTT.